The rows below give T cell receptor beta chains drawn from one sample of a study of T cell repertoires in cytomegalovirus infection. TCRdb re-called the reads through MiXCR, storing one row per CDR3 protein. The profile shows some 940,000 distinct CDR3 sequences, 30% to 40% of them singletons. Their recognized antigens are unknown. The sequenced sample was cultured CD8+ T cells from PBMCs, obtained from culture after CMV antigen stimulation. The origin of the receptors is a human donor in good health (CMV status not recorded). Some clones in this sample may be carry-over from other donors' samples. Both conserved end residues are part of each CDR3. A D gene is named only where the DNA matches it firmly. Only part of the rows carry a size: once, few, many, or a class if the clone is expanded.

CDR3nt	CDR3aa	d_gene	j_gene	v_gene	abundance
TGTGCCAGCAGACTCCCAGGGGCCGGACTGGGTTCCCAGCATTTT	CASRLPGAGLGSQHF	.	TRBJ1-5	TRBV28	few
TGTGCCAGCAGTTTATCTCTAGCGGGGGGAAGGTTAGATACGCAGTATTTT	CASSLSLAGGRLDTQYF	TRBD2	TRBJ2-3	TRBV27	.
TGCGCCAGCAGATCAAAAAAGGACAGGGCGAACTACAATGAGCAGTTCTTC	CASRSKKDRANYNEQFF	TRBD1	TRBJ2-1	TRBV5-1	.
TGTGCCAGCAGCCGACATCGGAATGAGCAGTTCTTC	CASSRHRNEQFF	.	TRBJ2-1	TRBV7-9	.
TGTGCCAGCAGTCGCGGGACAGGGGCCTCGCGAGAGACCCAGTACTTC	CASSRGTGASRETQYF	TRBD1	TRBJ2-5	TRBV27	.
TGTGCCAGCAGTTCAGGAACAAAAAACCTATTTCGGTCGTGGGGTTGCACCTTC	CASSSGTKNLFRSWGCTF	.	TRBJ1-2	TRBV28	.
TGTGCCAGCAGAGAACAGAAGTACCAAGAGACCCAGTACTTC	CASREQKYQETQYF	.	TRBJ2-5	TRBV28	.
TGTGCCAGCAGTTACGGGGACTTCCAGTACTTC	CASSYGDFQYF	.	TRBJ2-7	TRBV6-6	.
TGCAGTGCTAGGGTAGCGGGGGCTTCCTCCTACAATGAGCAGTTCTTC	CSARVAGASSYNEQFF	TRBD2	TRBJ2-1	TRBV20-1	.
TGTGCCAGCATGGGTGGGCCGAGCGCAGATACGCAGTATTTT	CASMGGPSADTQYF	.	TRBJ2-3	TRBV12-3/TRBV12-4	.
TGTGCCAGCAGGGGACAGCATAATGAAAAACTGTTTTTT	CASRGQHNEKLFF	TRBD1	TRBJ1-4	TRBV7-9	.
TGTGCCAGCAGGCCGGGTCCTTCTCACTACGAGCAGTACTTC	CASRPGPSHYEQYF	.	TRBJ2-7	TRBV27	.
TGCAGGGGGCTCGGCGGCTCCCGGGGTGAAGCTTTCTTT	CRGLGGSRGEAFF	.	TRBJ1-1	TRBV20-1	.
TGTGCCAGCAGTTATGCGGGGGGGGCCAAAAACATTCAGTACTTC	CASSYAGGAKNIQYF	TRBD2	TRBJ2-4	TRBV6-2/TRBV6-3	few
TGTGCCATCAGTGAGTTCCGACAGGGGCCCGACAATGAGCAGTTCTTC	CAISEFRQGPDNEQFF	TRBD1	TRBJ2-1	TRBV10-3	.
TGTGCCACCAGCAGAGATCAAGCGCTTGCGAACATTCAGTACTTC	CATSRDQALANIQYF	.	TRBJ2-4	TRBV15	few
TGTGCCAGCAGCCAGACAGGTTCCCGGAACACTGAAGCTTTCTTT	CASSQTGSRNTEAFF	.	TRBJ1-1	TRBV7-8	many
TGTGCCAGCAGCAAACACCCGGGGGAGAGCACAGATACGCAGTATTTT	CASSKHPGESTDTQYF	.	TRBJ2-3	TRBV7-6	many
TGTGCCAGCGGTGAACAGGGGGCGGTAGATACGCAGTATTTT	CASGEQGAVDTQYF	TRBD1	TRBJ2-3	TRBV6-1	.
TGCGCCAGCAGCCAAGAGTGGTGGGAGGAGACCCAGTACTTC	CASSQEWWEETQYF	.	TRBJ2-5	TRBV4-3	.
TGTGCCAGCAGTTTATCGGAAAGCACAGATACGCAGTATTTT	CASSLSESTDTQYF	.	TRBJ2-3	TRBV27	.
TGCAGTGCTAGAGATTACAAATCTGGCTACACCTTC	CSARDYKSGYTF	.	TRBJ1-2	TRBV20-1	few
TGCGCCAGCAGACGGGGCCTGGAGCAGTACTTC	CASRRGLEQYF	.	TRBJ2-7	TRBV5-1	few
TGTGCCAGCAGACGCCACGACGGCCAAGAGACCCAGTACTTC	CASRRHDGQETQYF	.	TRBJ2-5	TRBV7-9	few
TGTGCCAGCAGCTTAGCGAGCACAGGATACACCGGGGAGCTGTTTTTT	CASSLASTGYTGELFF	.	TRBJ2-2	TRBV7-6	.
TGTGCCAGCAGTTTTCGGGGGACCCCCTCCTACGAGCAGTACTTC	CASSFRGTPSYEQYF	.	TRBJ2-7	TRBV27	.
TGTGCCAGCAGTTTTAGGCAGTTTAATGAAAAACTGTTTTTT	CASSFRQFNEKLFF	.	TRBJ1-4	TRBV12-3/TRBV12-4	few
TGTGCCAGCAGTTTATCTAGGGGATCAGATGAGCAGTTCTTC	CASSLSRGSDEQFF	.	TRBJ2-1	TRBV28	few
TGTGCCAGCAGCTTTGGGACAGGGCTTAACTATGGCTACACCTTC	CASSFGTGLNYGYTF	TRBD1	TRBJ1-2	TRBV7-2	many
TGTGCCAGCAGTTTCTCATTAGAGGGGCAGGGGAACCAAGAGACCCAGTACTTC	CASSFSLEGQGNQETQYF	.	TRBJ2-5	TRBV12-3/TRBV12-4	few
TGTGCCAGCAGCTTAGAACAGCCTTTATACGAGCAGTACTTC	CASSLEQPLYEQYF	.	TRBJ2-7	TRBV7-2	.
TGTGCCAGCAGCCAGCCTGCCGGGACGGCCACCTTATTC	CASSQPAGTATLF	.	TRBJ1-2	TRBV12-3/TRBV12-4	few
TGTGCCAGCAGTTTAGTGTTCGGCGCGGGCTATGGCTACACCTTC	CASSLVFGAGYGYTF	.	TRBJ1-2	TRBV27	many
TGTGCCAGCAGCCAAGAAGACATCCGCATTATTGATACGCAGTATTTT	CASSQEDIRIIDTQYF	.	TRBJ2-3	TRBV14	.
TGTGCCAGCAGCCCTGAGATGGGTCGTAGCAATGAGCAGTTCTTC	CASSPEMGRSNEQFF	.	TRBJ2-1	TRBV7-6	.
TGTGCCAGCAGCTTTCGGGACGGGGGGTCCTACAATGAGCAGTTCTTC	CASSFRDGGSYNEQFF	TRBD2	TRBJ2-1	TRBV7-2	many
TGTGCCAGCAGCTTAGGGGGACCTTTAGCCAAAAACATTCAGTACTTC	CASSLGGPLAKNIQYF	.	TRBJ2-4	TRBV7-9	.
TGTGCCAGCAGCTCGGAACCTTTTAACTATGGCTACACCTTC	CASSSEPFNYGYTF	.	TRBJ1-2	TRBV7-2	many
TGTGCCAGCAGCCAAGATCTATTAGTGGGGCCGGGGCAGGAAGAATACACCATATATTTT	CASSQDLLVGPGQEEYTIYF	.	TRBJ1-3	TRBV4-2	few
TGCAGTGCTAGAACCGGGACAGGGACCTACAATGAGCAGTTCTTC	CSARTGTGTYNEQFF	TRBD1	TRBJ2-1	TRBV20-1	few
TGCGCCAGCAGCCAAGCTTGGGGACAAGAGACCCAGTACTTC	CASSQAWGQETQYF	.	TRBJ2-5	TRBV4-1	few
TGTGCCAGCAGCCCGGGGACAAAACTTAAATCTGGAAACACCATATATTTT	CASSPGTKLKSGNTIYF	.	TRBJ1-3	TRBV7-9	many
TGTGCCAGTAGTCTCAGGGGGTGGAATGAGCAGTTCTTC	CASSLRGWNEQFF	TRBD1	TRBJ2-1	TRBV19	.
TGTGCCAGCAGCTCGGGACAGGGGATCGGCGAGCAGTACTTC	CASSSGQGIGEQYF	TRBD1	TRBJ2-7	TRBV7-3	.
TGTGCCAGCAGTTACGTGGCAGGGGATCGGTATGGCTACACCTTC	CASSYVAGDRYGYTF	.	TRBJ1-2	TRBV6-5	many
TGTGCCAGCAGCTTGGACAGGGTTTCTAACTATGGCTACACCTTC	CASSLDRVSNYGYTF	TRBD1	TRBJ1-2	TRBV7-2	many
TGTGCCAGCAATCTTGCGGGGGGGCTAGGGGCCAACGTCCTGACTTTC	CASNLAGGLGANVLTF	TRBD2	TRBJ2-6	TRBV12-3/TRBV12-4	few
TGTGCCAGCAGCTTAAACGAGGGCCCGAACACCGGGGAGCTGTTTTTT	CASSLNEGPNTGELFF	.	TRBJ2-2	TRBV13	.
TGTGCCAGCAGCCCGACCGGTCGGACAGGGACCTATGGCTACACCTTC	CASSPTGRTGTYGYTF	TRBD1	TRBJ1-2	TRBV14	few
TGTGCCAGCAGTTCTGCCCCCGGGACCGTCGGCCAAGGGGTTTACAATGAGCAGTTCTTC	CASSSAPGTVGQGVYNEQFF	.	TRBJ2-1	TRBV28	.
TGTGCCAGCAGTCCCGGGACTAGCACTAAAGAGACCCAGTACTTC	CASSPGTSTKETQYF	TRBD2	TRBJ2-5	TRBV12-3/TRBV12-4	many
TGTGCCAGCAGCTTAAGCATCGGGGACAGGGGCACAGATACGCAGTATTTT	CASSLSIGDRGTDTQYF	TRBD1	TRBJ2-3	TRBV7-6	.